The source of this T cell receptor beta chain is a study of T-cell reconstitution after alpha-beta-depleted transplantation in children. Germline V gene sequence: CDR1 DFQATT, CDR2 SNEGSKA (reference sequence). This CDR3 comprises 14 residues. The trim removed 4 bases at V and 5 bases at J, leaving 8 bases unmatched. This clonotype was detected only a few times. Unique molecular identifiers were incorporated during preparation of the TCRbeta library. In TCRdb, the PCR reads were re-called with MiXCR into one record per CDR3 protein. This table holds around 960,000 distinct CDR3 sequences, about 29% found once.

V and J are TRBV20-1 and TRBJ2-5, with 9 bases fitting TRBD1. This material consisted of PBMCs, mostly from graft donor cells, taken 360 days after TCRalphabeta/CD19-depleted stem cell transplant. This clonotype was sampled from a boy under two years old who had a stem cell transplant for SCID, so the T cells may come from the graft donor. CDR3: CSATRDRVGETQYF. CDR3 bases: TGCAGTGCTACCCGGGACAGGGTTGGCGAGACCCAGTACTTC.